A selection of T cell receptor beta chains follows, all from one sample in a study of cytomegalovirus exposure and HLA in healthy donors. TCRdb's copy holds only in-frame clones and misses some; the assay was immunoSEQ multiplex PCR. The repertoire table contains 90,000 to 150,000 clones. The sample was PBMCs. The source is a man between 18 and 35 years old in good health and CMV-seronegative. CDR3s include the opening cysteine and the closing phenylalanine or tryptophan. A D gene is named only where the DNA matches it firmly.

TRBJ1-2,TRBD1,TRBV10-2,TGCGCCAGCAGTTTTACAGGGGGGGACTACACCTTC,CASSFTGGDYTF
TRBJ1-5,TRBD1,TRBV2,TGTGCCAGCACGGGAGGACAGGGGAACAATCAGCCCCAGCATTTT,CASTGGQGNNQPQHF
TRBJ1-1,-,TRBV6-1,TGTGCCAGCAGCGGTTCATGGGGGCGGACTGAAGCTTTCTTT,CASSGSWGRTEAFF
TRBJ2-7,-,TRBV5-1,TGCGCCAGCAGCTCGTCCGGGGCCTACGAGCAGTACTTC,CASSSSGAYEQYF
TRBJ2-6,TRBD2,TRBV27,TGTGCCAGCAGTTTTAGCGGGAGCTCTGGGGCCAACGTCCTGACTTTC,CASSFSGSSGANVLTF
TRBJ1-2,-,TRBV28,TGTGCCAGCAGTTCCCGCCGAGGCAGGGATAACAATAACTATGGCTACACCTTC,CASSSRRGRDNNNYGYTF
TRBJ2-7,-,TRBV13,TGTGCCAGCAGCTGGACACAGAGCTCCTACGAGCAGTACTTC,CASSWTQSSYEQYF
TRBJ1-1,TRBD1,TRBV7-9,TGTGCCAGCAGCTCCACAGGGGGAATGATAAGCACTGAAGCTTTCTTT,CASSSTGGMISTEAFF
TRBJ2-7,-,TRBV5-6,TGTGCCAGCAGCCTAATCAGGGGAAACGAGCAGTACTTC,CASSLIRGNEQYF
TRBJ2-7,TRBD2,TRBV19,TGTGCCACCGCACTAGCGGGAGAGCTATACGAGCAGTACTTC,CATALAGELYEQYF
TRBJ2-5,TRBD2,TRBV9,TGTGCCAGCAGCGGTACTAGCGGGGGAGAGACCCAGTACTTC,CASSGTSGGETQYF
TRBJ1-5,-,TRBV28,TGTGCCAGCAGCCCTACTGTCGGAGGGCTGGGGCAGCCCCAGCATTTT,CASSPTVGGLGQPQHF
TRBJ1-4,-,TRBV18,TGTGCCAGCTCACCGGGCCAATTCAATGAAAAACTGTTTTTT,CASSPGQFNEKLFF